The 26 T cell receptor beta chains presented below share a single source sample, sequenced in a study of T cells after yellow fever vaccination. Each CDR3 protein is one row after TCRdb ran MiXCR on the 5' RACE reads. This table has about 510,000 distinct CDR3 sequences, 21% appearing once. Specimen: PBMCs, collected about 21 days after the first yellow fever vaccination. The receptor set was obtained from a young man who received the YFV17D yellow fever vaccine.

This clonotype came up a few times. The V gene is TRBV7-6, the J gene TRBJ1-5; a possible D gene is TRBD1 (6 bases). CDR1 SGHVS and CDR2 FNYEAQ come from the germline V gene. CDR3 size: 13 residues. V lost 5 bases and J lost 5, with 10 bases in between. CDR3 sequence: CASSTGPHQPQHF. CDR3 DNA sequence: TGTGCCAGCAGCACAGGGCCCCATCAGCCCCAGCATTTT.

This clonotype has a handful of counts. The CDR3 DNA sequence: TGTGCCACCAGTGATCCAGGGAATCAGCAGTTCTTC. Its protein product is CATSDPGNQQFF. The J gene is TRBJ2-1, the V gene TRBV24-1, with D possibly matching TRBD1 (5 bases). Germline V gene sequence: CDR1 KGHDR, CDR2 SFDVKD. The CDR3 has 12 amino acids. V was cut by 3 bases and J by 11 bases, with 10 bases left in between.

This clonotype was observed a few times. The chain combines TRBV6-1 with TRBJ2-4, with 7 bases fitting TRBD1. The J segment lost 3 bases and the V segment lost 7 bases, leaving 12 bases of the junction unmatched. Per germline, CDR1 MNHNS and CDR2 SASEGT. The CDR3 has 16 amino acids. DNA of the CDR3: TGTGCCAGCACCCCGATCCCCGGGACAGACAAAAACATTCAGTACTTC. It specifies CASTPIPGTDKNIQYF.

The chain links TRBV5-5 to TRBJ2-5; D possibly matches TRBD1 or TRBD2 (5 bases each). The CDR3 has 13 residues. Germline assignment: CDR1 SGHKS and CDR2 YYEKEE (reference sequence). Between the trimmed V and J ends, which lost 5 bases and 4 bases, there was a span of 12 bases. CDR3 sequence reads: CASRGTSRETQYF. The CDR3 nucleotides read TGTGCCAGCAGAGGGACGTCGAGAGAGACCCAGTACTTC. The full variable domain, its missing parts supplied by reference TRBV5-5 and TRBJ2-5, is DAGVTQSPTHLIKTRGQQVTLRCSPISGHKSVSWYQQVLGQGPQFIFQYYEKEERGRGNFPDRFSARQFPNYSSELNVNALLLGDSALYLCASRGTSRETQYFGPGTRLLVL.

This clonotype turned up a few times. This rearrangement joins TRBV27 to TRBJ2-7; D unresolved. The germline V gene encodes CDR1 MNHEY and CDR2 SMNVEV (reference sequence). CDR3 length: 13 amino acids. The V end was cut by 3 bases, the J end by 1 base, with 7 bases between. Here the CDR3 reads CASSLRISYEQYF. The CDR3 DNA reads as TGTGCCAGCAGTTTGCGGATATCCTACGAGCAGTACTTC.

The chain combines TRBV20-1 with TRBJ2-1, with 12 bases aligning to TRBD2. J was trimmed by 5 bases and V by 5 bases; bases with no gene match: 7. Germline CDR1 DFQATT, CDR2 SNEGSKA (reference sequence). CDR3 size: 15 residues. CDR3 sequence: CSAPKLAGGDNEQFF. The CDR3 DNA is TGCAGTGCTCCCAAACTAGCGGGGGGCGACAATGAGCAGTTCTTC.

The V call is TRBV5-1, the J call TRBJ2-3; D remains ambiguous. Per the germline V gene, CDR1 is SGHRS and CDR2 is YFSETQ. The V and J ends lost 4 bases and 5 bases respectively, with 8 bases between them. There are 12 residues in the CDR3. The chain's CDR3 is CASSTARDTQYF. The CDR3 nucleotides read TGCGCCAGCAGCACTGCGAGAGATACGCAGTATTTT. Supplemented by reference TRBV5-1 and TRBJ2-3, the full variable domain reads KAGVTQTPRYLIKTRGQQVTLSCSPISGHRSVSWYQQTPGQGLQFLFEYFSETQRNKGNFPGRFSGRQFSNSRSEMNVSTLELGDSALYLCASSTARDTQYFGPGTRLTVL.

The chain carries TRBV28 and TRBJ2-5; no reliable D call. Looked up from germline, CDR1 is MDHEN and CDR2 is SYDVKM. The CDR3 is 14 residues long. Trimming pared 3 bases from V and 2 bases from J, leaving 10 bases between. CDR3 amino acids: CASSFPQQQETQYF. The CDR3 DNA sequence: TGTGCCAGCAGTTTCCCCCAGCAACAAGAGACCCAGTACTTC. Variable domain in full (rest from reference TRBV28 and TRBJ2-5): DVKVTQSSRYLVKRTGEKVFLECVQDMDHENMFWYRQDPGLGLRLIYFSYDVKMKEKGDIPEGYSVSREKKERFSLILESASTNQTSMYLCASSFPQQQETQYFGPGTRLLVL.

This sequence joins TRBV7-2 and TRBJ2-3; 10 nucleotides align to TRBD2. V was clipped by 6 bases and J by 2 bases; unmatched bases: 2. CDR1 SGHTA and CDR2 FQGNSA come from the germline V gene. The CDR3 has 14 amino acids. DNA of the CDR3: TGTGCCAGCAGGGGACTAGCGAACACAGATACGCAGTATTTT. Its translation is CASRGLANTDTQYF.

The gene calls are TRBV18 and TRBJ2-5; no clear D gene. CDR1 is KGHSH and CDR2 is LQKENI in the germline V gene. Trimming took off 0 bases at V and 3 bases at J, with 8 bases between the two ends. The CDR3 has 14 amino acids. The CDR3 region has the DNA TGTGCCAGCTCACCACCGACGCTGAAAGAGACCCAGTACTTC. Encoded protein: CASSPPTLKETQYF.

This rearrangement joins TRBV24-1 to TRBJ1-1; 7 bases are shared with TRBD1. Looked up from germline, CDR1 is KGHDR and CDR2 is SFDVKD. The J segment lost 5 bases and the V segment lost 5 bases, leaving 4 bases of the junction unmatched. This CDR3 contains 13 residues. CDR3 protein: CATSAPGGTEAFF. The CDR3 DNA follows: TGTGCCACCAGTGCCCCAGGGGGGACTGAAGCTTTCTTT.

The rearrangement links TRBV5-1 to TRBJ1-1, with TRBD1 matching 7 bases. The V segment lost 1 base and the J segment 1 base; nucleotides outside the gene matches: 10. The CDR3 is 17 amino acids. The germline V gene has CDR1 SGHRS and CDR2 YFSETQ. CDR3 protein: CASSLQWTGTANTEAFF. The CDR3 DNA is TGCGCCAGCAGCTTGCAGTGGACCGGGACAGCGAACACTGAAGCTTTCTTT.

J is TRBJ2-1 and V is TRBV29-1; weak D call: TRBD2 (6 bases). V lost 7 bases to trimming and J lost 6 bases, with 19 bases between them. The CDR3 runs 14 residues. Germline lookup yields CDR1 SQVTM and CDR2 ANQGSEA. CDR3 amino acids: CSARKLGDSNEQFF. The DNA for the CDR3 is TGCAGCGCCAGAAAGTTGGGGGACTCCAATGAGCAGTTCTTC.

The chain uses TRBV6-6 and TRBJ1-1; D unclear. CDR3 length equals 12 residues. The V gene's germline CDR1 is MNHNY and CDR2 SVGAGI (reference sequence). The V and J ends lost 7 bases and 4 bases respectively, with 10 bases between them. The CDR3 nucleotides are TGTGCCAGCACTGTTCGAGGCACTGAAGCTTTCTTT. It is translated as CASTVRGTEAFF.

This clonotype showed up just a few times. The chain employs TRBV7-8 and TRBJ2-3, with a tentative D call TRBD2 (6 bases). Germline V gene data show CDR1 as SGHVS and CDR2 as FQNEAQ. The CDR3 is made up of 16 amino acids. The V gene lost 3 bases and the J gene lost 0 bases, with 13 bases spanning the gap. CDR3 nucleotides: TGTGCCAGCAGCTTCGGGACTGGTGCTAGCACAGATACGCAGTATTTT. This sequence encodes CASSFGTGASTDTQYF.

This chain uses TRBV7-2 with TRBJ1-6; tentatively, D is TRBD1 (6 bases). Germline CDR1 and CDR2: SGHTA and FQGNSA. V was pared by 5 bases and J by 9 bases, with 14 bases between. This CDR3 is 14 amino acids long. CDR3 sequence reads: CASSPPTGSSPLHF. The CDR3 DNA follows: TGTGCCAGCAGCCCGCCGACAGGATCTTCACCCCTCCACTTT.

In its sample, this clonotype was seen once. This chain connects TRBV7-9 to TRBJ2-3, with D possibly being TRBD1 (6 bases). The CDR3 is 14 amino acids. V was trimmed by 5 bases and J by 3 bases, leaving 12 bases between them. The germline CDR1 and CDR2 sequences are SEHNR and FQNEAQ (reference sequence). The CDR3 loop reads CASSQMGATDTQYF. In nucleotides, the CDR3 is TGTGCCAGCAGCCAAATGGGGGCGACAGATACGCAGTATTTT. The whole variable domain, filled in from reference TRBV7-9 and TRBJ2-3, reads DTGVSQNPRHKITKRGQNVTFRCDPISEHNRLYWYRQTLGQGPEFLTYFQNEAQLEKSRLLSDRFSAERPKGSFSTLEIQRTEQGDSAMYLCASSQMGATDTQYFGPGTRLTVL.

Only a few counts were recorded for this clonotype. This chain uses TRBV7-9 with TRBJ2-7; no clear D gene. The germline V and J ends were trimmed by 2 bases and 0 bases, with 8 bases remaining between them. Germline V CDR1 and CDR2: SEHNR, FQNEAQ (reference sequence). The CDR3 is 14 amino acids. The CDR3: CASSLQESSYEQYF. CDR3 in DNA: TGTGCCAGCAGCTTACAGGAGTCCTCCTACGAGCAGTACTTC.

The chain joins TRBV7-9 to TRBJ1-5; possibly TRBD1 for D (6 bases). The CDR3 sequence is 14 residues long. The germline V gene encodes CDR1 SEHNR and CDR2 FQNEAQ (reference sequence). Trimming removed 5 bases from V and 7 bases from J, with 15 bases in between. The CDR3 loop reads CASSPVTGGQPQHF. The CDR3 nucleotides are TGTGCCAGCAGCCCTGTTACGGGGGGCCAGCCCCAGCATTTT.

The V gene is TRBV27, the J gene TRBJ2-7, with TRBD2 matching over 8 bases. This CDR3 contains 14 residues. Losses at the gene ends were 6 bases for V and 6 bases for J; bases not matched to a gene: 10. Germline CDR1 MNHEY, CDR2 SMNVEV (reference sequence). This CDR3 is CASSQPGLVSEQYF. CDR3 sequence (DNA): TGTGCCAGCAGCCAACCGGGACTAGTAAGCGAGCAGTACTTC.

The chain recombines TRBV20-1 with TRBJ2-3; weak D call: TRBD2 (6 bases). The CDR3 has 14 amino acids. Germline CDR1 DFQATT, CDR2 SNEGSKA (reference sequence). The ends were cut back, 1 base at V and 2 bases at J, with 10 bases in the middle. CDR3 sequence reads: CSARVRTNTDTQYF. CDR3 sequence (DNA): TGCAGTGCTAGAGTTCGGACTAACACAGATACGCAGTATTTT.

This clonotype was detected a few times. The V call is TRBV7-8, the J call TRBJ1-2; TRBD1 is a possible D gene (6 bases). CDR3 length: 15 residues. Trimming stripped 7 bases from V and 2 bases from J, with 17 bases between. Germline CDR1 is SGHVS and CDR2 is FQNEAQ. CDR3 in DNA: TGTGCCAGCACCCCGATCTGGCAGGGGAACTATGGCTACACCTTC. The encoded protein is CASTPIWQGNYGYTF.

The chain carries TRBV24-1 and TRBJ2-5; the match to TRBD2 covers 7 bases. Germline V gives CDR1 KGHDR, CDR2 SFDVKD. This CDR3 is built from 15 residues. Trimming took 3 bases from V and 4 from J; bases not matched to a gene: 7. CDR3 sequence: CATSDGAGRAETQYF. The CDR3 DNA is TGTGCCACCAGTGATGGGGCAGGGAGGGCAGAGACCCAGTACTTC.

The V and J genes are TRBV7-2 and TRBJ2-3; the match to TRBD2 covers 7 bases. The CDR3 contains 14 residues. Germline V lookup: CDR1 SGHTA, CDR2 FQGNSA. V shed 5 bases and J 2 bases; nucleotides not matched to a gene: 4. CDR3 coding DNA: TGTGCCAGCAGCCCAGGACTAGACACAGATACGCAGTATTTT. This gives the protein CASSPGLDTDTQYF. Full variable domain (missing parts from reference TRBV7-2 and TRBJ2-3): GAGVSQSPSNKVTEKGKDVELRCDPISGHTALYWYRQSLGQGLEFLIYFQGNSAPDKSGLPSDRFSAERTGGSVSTLTIQRTQQEDSAVYLCASSPGLDTDTQYFGPGTRLTVL.

The chain carries TRBV12-3 or TRBV12-4 and TRBJ2-7; D ambiguous. This CDR3 region has 15 residues. Between the trimmed V and J ends, which lost 8 bases and 1 base, there was a span of 18 bases. The CDR3 bases are TGTGCCAGCGGGGTTGAGCCTTATCCTTCCTACGAGCAGTACTTC. It encodes CASGVEPYPSYEQYF.

This clonotype was found a few times. The chain is built from TRBV4-2 and TRBJ2-7; a weak D match, TRBD1 (7 bases). Germline V gene data show CDR1 as LGHNA and CDR2 as YNFKEQ. V lost 2 bases to trimming and J lost 6 bases, with 8 bases between them. The CDR3 runs 12 residues. The CDR3 DNA sequence: TGTGCCAGCAGCCAACAGGGGGGCGAGCAGTACTTC. The encoded protein is CASSQQGGEQYF.